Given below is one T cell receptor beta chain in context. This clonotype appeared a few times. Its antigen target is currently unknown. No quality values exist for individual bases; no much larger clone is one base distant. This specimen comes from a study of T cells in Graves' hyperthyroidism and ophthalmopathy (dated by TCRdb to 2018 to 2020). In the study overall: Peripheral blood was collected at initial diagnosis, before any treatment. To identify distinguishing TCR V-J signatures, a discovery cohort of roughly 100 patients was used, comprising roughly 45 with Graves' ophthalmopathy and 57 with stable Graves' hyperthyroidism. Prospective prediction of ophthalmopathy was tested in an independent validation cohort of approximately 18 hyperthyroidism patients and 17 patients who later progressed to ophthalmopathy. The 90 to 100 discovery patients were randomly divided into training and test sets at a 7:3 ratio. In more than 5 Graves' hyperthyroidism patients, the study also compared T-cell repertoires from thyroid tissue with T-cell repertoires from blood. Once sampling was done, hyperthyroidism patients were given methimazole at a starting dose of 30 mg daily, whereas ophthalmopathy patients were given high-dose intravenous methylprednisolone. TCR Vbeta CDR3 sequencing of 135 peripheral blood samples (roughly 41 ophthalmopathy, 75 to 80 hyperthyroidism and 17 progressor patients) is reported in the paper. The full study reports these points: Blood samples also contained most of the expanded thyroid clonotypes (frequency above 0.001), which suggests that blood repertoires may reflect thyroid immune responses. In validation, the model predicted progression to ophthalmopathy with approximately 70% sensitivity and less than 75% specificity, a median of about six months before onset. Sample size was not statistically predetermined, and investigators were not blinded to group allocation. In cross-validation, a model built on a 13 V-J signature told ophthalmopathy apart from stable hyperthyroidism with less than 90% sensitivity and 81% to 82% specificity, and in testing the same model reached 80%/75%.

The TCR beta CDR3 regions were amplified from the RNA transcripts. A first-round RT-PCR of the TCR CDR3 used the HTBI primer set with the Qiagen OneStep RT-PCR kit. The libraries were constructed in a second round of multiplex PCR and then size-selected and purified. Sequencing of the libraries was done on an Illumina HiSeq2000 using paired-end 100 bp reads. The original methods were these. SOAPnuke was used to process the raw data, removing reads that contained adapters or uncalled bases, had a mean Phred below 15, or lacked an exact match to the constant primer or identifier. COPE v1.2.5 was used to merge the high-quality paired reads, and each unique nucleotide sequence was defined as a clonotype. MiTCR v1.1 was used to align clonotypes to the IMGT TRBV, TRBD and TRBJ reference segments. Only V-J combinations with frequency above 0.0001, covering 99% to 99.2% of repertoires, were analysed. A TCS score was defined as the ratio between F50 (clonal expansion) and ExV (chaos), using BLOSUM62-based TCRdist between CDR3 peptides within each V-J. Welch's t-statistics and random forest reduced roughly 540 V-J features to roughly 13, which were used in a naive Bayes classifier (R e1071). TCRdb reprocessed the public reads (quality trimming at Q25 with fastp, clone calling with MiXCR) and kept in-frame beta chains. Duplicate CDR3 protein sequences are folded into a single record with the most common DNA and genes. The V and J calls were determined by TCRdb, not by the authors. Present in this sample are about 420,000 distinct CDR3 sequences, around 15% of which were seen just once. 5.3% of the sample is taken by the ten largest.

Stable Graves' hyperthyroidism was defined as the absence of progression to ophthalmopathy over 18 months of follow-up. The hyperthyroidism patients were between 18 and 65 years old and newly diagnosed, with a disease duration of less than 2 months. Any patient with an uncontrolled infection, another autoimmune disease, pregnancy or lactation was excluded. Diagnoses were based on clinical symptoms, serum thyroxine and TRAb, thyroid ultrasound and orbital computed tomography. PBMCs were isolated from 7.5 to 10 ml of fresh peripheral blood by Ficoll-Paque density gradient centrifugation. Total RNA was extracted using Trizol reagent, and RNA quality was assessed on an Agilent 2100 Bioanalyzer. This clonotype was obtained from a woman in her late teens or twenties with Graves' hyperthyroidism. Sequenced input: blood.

CDR3 loop: CASQGLAGSYNEQFF. DNA sequence: TGTGCCAGCCAAGGACTAGCGGGCTCCTACAATGAGCAGTTCTTC. This receptor chain uses TRBV6-1 and TRBJ2-1; 11 central nucleotides agree with TRBD2. According to the germline V gene, CDR1 reads MNHNS and CDR2 reads SASEGT. The CDR3 sequence holds 15 residues, the cysteine and phenylalanine included. Just CDR3 DNA is preserved here, 45 bases in frame from base 1. Relative to germline, V is missing 8 bases and J is missing 0 bases, with 3 bases of the junction outside any gene match.